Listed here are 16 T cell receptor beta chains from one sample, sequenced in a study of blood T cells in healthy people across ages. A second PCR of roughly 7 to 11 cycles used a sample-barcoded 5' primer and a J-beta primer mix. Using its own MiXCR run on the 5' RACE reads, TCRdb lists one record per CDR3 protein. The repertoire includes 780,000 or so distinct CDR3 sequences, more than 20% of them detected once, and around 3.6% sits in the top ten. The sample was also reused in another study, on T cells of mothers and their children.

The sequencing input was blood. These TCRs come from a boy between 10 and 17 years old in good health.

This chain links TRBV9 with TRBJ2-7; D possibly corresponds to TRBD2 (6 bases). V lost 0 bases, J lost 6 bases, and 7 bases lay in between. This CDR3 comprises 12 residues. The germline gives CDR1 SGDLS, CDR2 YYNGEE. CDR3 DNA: TGTGCCAGCAGCGTAGACGGGAGCGAGCAGTACTTC. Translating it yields CASSVDGSEQYF.

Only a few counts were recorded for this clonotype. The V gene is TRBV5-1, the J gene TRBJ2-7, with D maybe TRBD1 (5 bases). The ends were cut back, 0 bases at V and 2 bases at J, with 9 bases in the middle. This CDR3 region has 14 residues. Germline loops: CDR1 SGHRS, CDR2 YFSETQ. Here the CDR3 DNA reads TGCGCCAGCAGCTTGGAGGGGAAAACCTACGAGCAGTACTTC. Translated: CASSLEGKTYEQYF.

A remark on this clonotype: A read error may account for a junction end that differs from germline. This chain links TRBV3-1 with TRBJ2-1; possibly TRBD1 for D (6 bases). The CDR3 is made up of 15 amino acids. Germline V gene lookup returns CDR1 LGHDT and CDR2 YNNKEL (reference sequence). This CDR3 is CASSPTGTGYNKQFF. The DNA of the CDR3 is TGTGCCAGCAGCCCCACAGGGACGGGCTACAATAAGCAGTTCTTC.

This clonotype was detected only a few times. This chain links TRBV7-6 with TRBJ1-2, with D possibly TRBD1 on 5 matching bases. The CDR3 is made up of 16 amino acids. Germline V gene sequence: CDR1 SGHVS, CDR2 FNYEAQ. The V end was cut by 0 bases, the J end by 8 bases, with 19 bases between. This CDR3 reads CASSLAQWGPSGGYTF. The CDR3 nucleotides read TGTGCCAGCAGCTTAGCGCAGTGGGGACCGTCGGGAGGCTACACCTTC.

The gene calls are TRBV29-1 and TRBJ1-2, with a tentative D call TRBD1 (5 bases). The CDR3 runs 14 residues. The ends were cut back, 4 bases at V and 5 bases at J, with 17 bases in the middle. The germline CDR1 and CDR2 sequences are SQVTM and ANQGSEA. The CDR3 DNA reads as TGCAGCGTTGTAGGTTTGGCAGGGAGGTATGGCTACACCTTC. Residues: CSVVGLAGRYGYTF.

The CDR3: CASSATSGLAGFRRYEQYF. CDR3 in DNA: TGCGCCAGCAGCGCAACTTCGGGACTAGCGGGTTTTAGAAGGTACGAGCAGTACTTC. The chain is built from TRBV5-1 and TRBJ2-1, with 12 bases identical to TRBD2. The DNA matches TRBJ2-7 better at its end, which makes the J call doubtful. Germline V lookup: CDR1 SGHRS, CDR2 YFSETQ. The CDR3 sequence is 19 residues long.

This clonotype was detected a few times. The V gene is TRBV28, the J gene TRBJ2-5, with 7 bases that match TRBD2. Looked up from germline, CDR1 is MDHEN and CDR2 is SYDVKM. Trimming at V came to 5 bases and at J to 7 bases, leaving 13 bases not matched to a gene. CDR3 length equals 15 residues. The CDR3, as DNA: TGTGCCAGCAGTCCCCCTCGAGGGGAGGGCGGGACCCAGTACTTC. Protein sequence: CASSPPRGEGGTQYF.

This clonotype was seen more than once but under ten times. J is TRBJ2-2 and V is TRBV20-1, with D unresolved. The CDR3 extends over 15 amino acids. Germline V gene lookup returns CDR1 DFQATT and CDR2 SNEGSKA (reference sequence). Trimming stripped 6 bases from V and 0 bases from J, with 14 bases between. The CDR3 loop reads CSAHDRSPNTGELFF. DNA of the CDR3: TGCAGTGCCCACGACCGAAGTCCGAACACCGGGGAGCTGTTTTTT.

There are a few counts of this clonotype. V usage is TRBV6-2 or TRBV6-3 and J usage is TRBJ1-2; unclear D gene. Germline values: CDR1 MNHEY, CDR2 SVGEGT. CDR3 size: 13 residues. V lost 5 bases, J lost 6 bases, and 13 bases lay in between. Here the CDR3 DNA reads TGTGCCAGCAGTGACCCCCTCGGGGATGGCTACACCTTC. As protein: CASSDPLGDGYTF.

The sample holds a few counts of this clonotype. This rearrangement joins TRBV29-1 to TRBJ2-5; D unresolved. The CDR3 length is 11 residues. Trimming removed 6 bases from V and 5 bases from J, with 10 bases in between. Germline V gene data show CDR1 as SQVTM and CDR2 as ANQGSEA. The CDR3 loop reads CSVRTPETQYF. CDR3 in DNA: TGCAGCGTACGGACGCCGGAGACCCAGTACTTC.

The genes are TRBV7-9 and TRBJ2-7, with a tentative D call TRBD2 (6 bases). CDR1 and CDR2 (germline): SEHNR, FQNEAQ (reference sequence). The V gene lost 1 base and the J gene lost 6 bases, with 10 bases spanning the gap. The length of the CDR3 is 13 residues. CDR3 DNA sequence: TGTGCCAGCAGCTTAGGACTAGTGCGCGAGCAGTACTTC. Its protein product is CASSLGLVREQYF.

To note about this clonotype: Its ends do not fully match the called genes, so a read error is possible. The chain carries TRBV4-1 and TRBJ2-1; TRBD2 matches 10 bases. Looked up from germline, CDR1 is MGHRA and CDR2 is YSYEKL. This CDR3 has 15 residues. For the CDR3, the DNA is TGCGCCAACAGCCAAGCAAGCGGGAGGGGAAATGAGCAGTTCTTC. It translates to CANSQASGRGNEQFF.

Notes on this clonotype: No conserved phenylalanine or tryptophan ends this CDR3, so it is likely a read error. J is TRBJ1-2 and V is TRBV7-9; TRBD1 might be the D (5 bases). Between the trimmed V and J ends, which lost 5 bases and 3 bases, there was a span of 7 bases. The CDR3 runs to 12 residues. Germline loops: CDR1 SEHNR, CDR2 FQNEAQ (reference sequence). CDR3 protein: CASSMTDYGYTS. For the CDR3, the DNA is TGTGCCAGCAGCATGACAGACTATGGCTACACCTCC.

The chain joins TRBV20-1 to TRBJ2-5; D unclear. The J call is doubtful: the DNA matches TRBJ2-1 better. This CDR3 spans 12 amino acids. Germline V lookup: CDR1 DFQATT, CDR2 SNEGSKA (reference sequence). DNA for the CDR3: TGCAGTGCTAGGGTGATTCTCAATGAGCAGTTCTTC. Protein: CSARVILNEQFF.

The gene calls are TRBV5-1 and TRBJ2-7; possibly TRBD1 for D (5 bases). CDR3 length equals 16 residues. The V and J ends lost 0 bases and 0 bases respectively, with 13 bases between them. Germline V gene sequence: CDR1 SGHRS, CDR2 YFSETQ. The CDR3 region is CASSLGEGASSYEQYF. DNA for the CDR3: TGCGCCAGCAGCTTGGGCGAAGGGGCATCCTCCTACGAGCAGTACTTC. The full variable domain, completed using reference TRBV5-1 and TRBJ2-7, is KAGVTQTPRYLIKTRGQQVTLSCSPISGHRSVSWYQQTPGQGLQFLFEYFSETQRNKGNFPGRFSGRQFSNSRSEMNVSTLELGDSALYLCASSLGEGASSYEQYFGPGTRLTVT.

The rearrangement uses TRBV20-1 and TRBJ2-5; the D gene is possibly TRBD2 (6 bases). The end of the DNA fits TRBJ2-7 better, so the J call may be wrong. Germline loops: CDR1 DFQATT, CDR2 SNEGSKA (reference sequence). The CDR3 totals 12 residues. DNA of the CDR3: TGCAGTGCTAGCCCGCTAGCGAGCGAGCAGTACTTC. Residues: CSASPLASEQYF.